This is a list of T cell receptor beta chains from one sample in a study of OX40 agonist ivuxolimab in advanced cancers. Generated by immunoSEQ multiplex PCR, the TCRdb table keeps only in-frame clones and is missing some. The data hold about 59,000 clones, with almost 95% observed a single time. The sequencing used CD4+ or CD8+ T cells sorted from blood, collected in a trial of the OX40 agonist ivuxolimab. The receptors come from an adult with an advanced solid tumor such as melanoma, head and neck, liver or kidney cancer. Both conserved end residues are trimmed from each CDR3.

TRBV9	TRBJ2-3	ASSVDGSSTDTQY
TRBV13	TRBJ1-1	ASSWTDSVFEAF
TRBV30	TRBJ1-1	ACHRGQLNTEAF
TRBV19	TRBJ2-5	ASSIFFPGQGAETQY
TRBV30	TRBJ1-2	AWSVRTSGYT
TRBV9	TRBJ2-7	ASSVTGLPGYEQY
TRBV4-2	TRBJ2-5	ASSQSKGAGETQY
TRBV7-9	TRBJ2-7	ASSLGQGPNYEQY
TRBV27	TRBJ2-2	ASSLGLAGATGELF
TRBV30	TRBJ2-1	AWDPGLLHNEQF
TRBV27	TRBJ2-7	ASTRAGSSYEQY
TRBV28	TRBJ2-2	ASKQTGFMSMTGELF
TRBV27	TRBJ2-1	ASSNTGAHNEQF
TRBV7-7	TRBJ2-5	ASSLAYSQETQY
TRBV9	TRBJ2-7	ASSVVDTAYEQY
TRBV30	TRBJ1-1	AWSRDSNTEAF
TRBV19	TRBJ1-1	ASSIRGHLNTEAF
TRBV28	TRBJ2-7	ASSSKSGSYEQY
TRBV11-2	TRBJ2-7	ASSPSLYEQY
TRBV7-6	TRBJ1-5	ASSQKGQGSYYSNQPQH
TRBV5-4	TRBJ2-1	ASSLGLAENNEQF
TRBV2	TRBJ1-1	ASSEVPGGSSGTEAF
TRBV30	TRBJ1-3	ASYPGNTIY
TRBV9	TRBJ2-1	ASSAPGQLYNEQF
TRBV29-1	TRBJ2-7	SVEIFRGGGYEQY
TRBV19	TRBJ1-2	ASSIRTGVGYT
TRBV19	TRBJ1-1	ASSILSRLSTEAF
TRBV2	TRBJ2-7	ASSEEVGEQY
TRBV6-4	TRBJ2-1	ASSDAPAFDYNEQF
TRBV14	TRBJ1-2	ASSQRQTYGYT
TRBV7-8	TRBJ2-7	ASSPRTSGRDEQY
TRBV29-1	TRBJ2-7	SVEDQASGSTYEQY
TRBV5-1	TRBJ2-1	ASSPDGDLTTYNEQF
TRBV4-3	TRBJ2-2	ASSQDWTSPTGELF
TRBV27	TRBJ2-3	ASRPRSASTDTQY
TRBV30	TRBJ2-5	AWSVMGGPETQY
TRBV5-3	TRBJ1-2	ARSYRDSYGYT
TRBV9	TRBJ2-7	ASSYGGEQY
TRBV30	TRBJ1-2	AWSVRLGTGVNYGYT
TRBV12-5	TRBJ1-1	ASGLVSAGGTEAF
TRBV6-5	TRBJ2-3	ASSYSLGGKDTQY
TRBV21-1	TRBJ2-1	ASSISRAHLMSSYNEQF
TRBV19	TRBJ2-7	ASSSGQLYEQY
TRBV19	TRBJ2-1	ASSPTSEPLNEQF
TRBV11-2	TRBJ2-3	ASSWPTDTQY
TRBV11-3	TRBJ2-3	ASRDEGTPGSTQY
TRBV7-2	TRBJ2-7	ASSLTHSVDRPYEQY
TRBV9	TRBJ2-2	ASSLANTGELF
TRBV4-1	TRBJ2-2	ASSQVGGLAGELF
TRBV5-1	TRBJ2-2	ASSSEGTGSTGELF
TRBV30	TRBJ2-7	AWRRQGIPEQY
TRBV10-3	TRBJ2-4	ATLAGGPKNIQY